The 21 T cell receptor beta chains listed next were all sequenced from one sample in a study of PD-L1 blockade in urothelial cancer. The time point: peripheral blood 6 weeks after treatment start. Profiling relied on immunoSEQ multiplex PCR, and the TCRdb table lists in-frame clones only, not all of them. The sample includes about 43,000 clones, around four fifths seen only once; the top ten take less than 15%. The material sequenced was PBMCs, taken around atezolizumab (anti-PD-L1) treatment. These receptors all come from a man aged 60-69 years with urothelial cancer.

This clone was recorded many times. The same CDR3 also results from other DNA sequences found in this sample. The chain uses TRBV7-2 and TRBJ1-2; 7 positions match TRBD1. V lost 6 bases and J lost 4; bases outside the gene matches: 5. Germline CDR1 reads SGHTA; CDR2 reads FQGNSA. The CDR3 has 13 amino acids. CDR3 sequence reads: CASSRGQIYGYTF. The CDR3 region has the DNA TGTGCCAGCAGTAGGGGACAGATCTATGGCTACACCTTC.

The CDR3 sequence is CASSLALGGRGLTGELFF. In nucleotides, the CDR3 is TGCGCCAGCAGCTTGGCCTTGGGAGGGCGCGGGCTAACCGGGGAGCTGTTTTTT. V and J are TRBV5-1 and TRBJ2-2; TRBD2 matches 7 bases. CDR1 SGHRS and CDR2 YFSETQ come from the germline V gene. V dropped 0 bases and J dropped 5; count of bases not matched to a gene: 13. This CDR3 has 18 residues. The entire variable domain, with the rest obtained from reference TRBV5-1 and TRBJ2-2, is as follows: KAGVTQTPRYLIKTRGQQVTLSCSPISGHRSVSWYQQTPGQGLQFLFEYFSETQRNKGNFPGRFSGRQFSNSRSEMNVSTLELGDSALYLCASSLALGGRGLTGELFFGEGSRLTVL.

V usage is TRBV28 and J usage is TRBJ2-7; maybe TRBD2 (5 bases). CDR1 is MDHEN, CDR2 SYDVKM, per germline. CDR3 length equals 13 residues. Between the trimmed V and J ends, which lost 5 bases and 4 bases, there was a span of 12 bases. For the CDR3, the DNA is TGTGCCAGCAGTCTGCCCCCGGGATACGAGCAGTACTTC. Its translation is CASSLPPGYEQYF.

The chain is built from TRBV15 and TRBJ2-7, with 13 positions matching TRBD2. Germline values: CDR1 LNHNV, CDR2 YYDKDF (reference sequence). The CDR3 loop spans 16 amino acids. The junction had 6 bases not matched to a gene; V was cut back by 0 bases and J by 7 bases. The CDR3 loop is CATSRDLGLAGQEQYF. For the CDR3, the DNA is TGTGCCACCAGCAGAGATTTGGGACTAGCGGGGCAAGAGCAGTACTTC.

The chain joins TRBV7-8 to TRBJ2-5; D might be TRBD2 (6 bases). The CDR3 is 13 amino acids. The V gene's germline CDR1 is SGHVS and CDR2 FQNEAQ. The V end lost 5 bases, the J end lost 5 bases, and 12 bases lay between the germline ends. This CDR3 reads CASSLTGGETQYF. The CDR3 DNA sequence: TGTGCCAGCAGCCTGACTGGGGGGGAGACCCAGTACTTC. The entire variable domain, with the rest obtained from reference TRBV7-8 and TRBJ2-5, is as follows: GAGVSQSPRYKVAKRGQDVALRCDPISGHVSLFWYQQALGQGPEFLTYFQNEAQLDKSGLPSDRFFAERPEGSVSTLKIQRTQQEDSAVYLCASSLTGGETQYFGPGTRLLVL.

This chain connects TRBV19 to TRBJ2-3; D is ambiguous. Trimming shortened V by 2 bases and J by 0 bases, and 6 bases separated the two germline ends. CDR3 size: 14 residues. Per the germline V gene, CDR1 is LNHDA and CDR2 is SQIVND (reference sequence). The CDR3 bases are TGTGCCAGTAGTATACAGGCGAGCACAGATACGCAGTATTTT. This codes for CASSIQASTDTQYF.

The chain carries TRBV27 and TRBJ1-1; no reliable D call. The CDR3 is 14 amino acids. The V end lost 5 bases, the J end lost 1 base, and 11 bases lay between the germline ends. The germline V gene has CDR1 MNHEY and CDR2 SMNVEV (reference sequence). CDR3 nucleotides: TGTGCCAGCAGTCCACTTTCCGAGAACACTGAAGCTTTCTTT. Translating it yields CASSPLSENTEAFF.

V and J are TRBV5-1 and TRBJ1-4, with D hard to call. The CDR3 runs 14 residues. Trimming left V 5 bases short and J 1 base short, with 9 bases between. The germline V gene encodes CDR1 SGHRS and CDR2 YFSETQ. In DNA, the CDR3 is TGCGCCAGCAGGATTTCAGAAACTAATGAAAAACTGTTTTTT. Translation gives CASRISETNEKLFF.

V gene TRBV4-1 combines with J gene TRBJ2-5; 8 bases map to TRBD2. This CDR3 is 12 amino acids long. Trimming cost V 8 bases and J 5 bases; bases outside gene matches: 4. Germline V gene lookup returns CDR1 MGHRA and CDR2 YSYEKL. The CDR3 nucleotides are TGCGCCAGCCGGGGGGGAGGGGAGACCCAGTACTTC. Translation gives CASRGGGETQYF.

This chain links TRBV4-2 with TRBJ2-1, with TRBD2 matching over 13 bases. V shed 4 bases, J shed 8 bases, and the junction held 5 bases outside the gene matches. The CDR3 contains 15 residues. Looked up from germline, CDR1 is LGHNA and CDR2 is YNFKEQ. The CDR3: CASSPGLAGVYEQFF. CDR3 nucleotide sequence: TGTGCCAGCAGCCCTGGACTAGCGGGGGTTTATGAGCAGTTCTTC.

In its sample, this clone was seen once. V and J are TRBV5-6 and TRBJ2-3, with D maybe TRBD1 (5 bases). Germline loops: CDR1 SGHDT, CDR2 YYEEEE. Trimming removed 3 bases at V and 0 bases at J, with 14 bases between. The CDR3 has 16 residues. The CDR3 spells CASSSTGHRSTDTQYF. CDR3 coding DNA: TGTGCCAGCAGCTCGACTGGACACCGCAGCACAGATACGCAGTATTTT. The entire variable domain, with the rest obtained from reference TRBV5-6 and TRBJ2-3, is as follows: DAGVTQSPTHLIKTRGQQVTLRCSPKSGHDTVSWYQQALGQGPQFIFQYYEEEERQRGNFPDRFSGHQFPNYSSELNVNALLLGDSALYLCASSSTGHRSTDTQYFGPGTRLTVL.

This rearrangement joins TRBV27 to TRBJ1-3; the D gene is possibly TRBD1 (5 bases). CDR1 is MNHEY, CDR2 SMNVEV, per germline (reference sequence). The ends were cut back, 3 bases at V and 1 base at J, with 16 bases in the middle. CDR3 length: 17 residues. CDR3 bases: TGTGCCAGCAGTTTCCCCCCTCCGACAGTTTCTGGAAACACCATATATTTT. It is translated as CASSFPPPTVSGNTIYF.

The CDR3 DNA is TGCGCCAGCAGCCAAGGGGCTTGGGCCTACGAGCAGTACTTC. The encoded protein is CASSQGAWAYEQYF. The chain carries TRBV4-1 and TRBJ2-7; no clear D gene. The germline V gene encodes CDR1 MGHRA and CDR2 YSYEKL. Deletions cut 1 base from V and 2 bases from J, with 9 bases between. The CDR3 is 14 amino acids.

This chain connects TRBV11-2 to TRBJ2-5; 8 bases are shared with TRBD2. Trimming removed 3 bases from V and 5 bases from J; junction bases left unmatched: 8. The CDR3 covers 15 residues. In germline, CDR1 is SGHAT, CDR2 FQNNGV. CDR3 protein: CASSFNAGGRETQYF. CDR3 nucleotide sequence: TGTGCCAGCAGCTTTAATGCGGGGGGCAGGGAGACCCAGTACTTC.

The chain couples TRBV11-2 to TRBJ2-7; TRBD2 is a possible D gene (6 bases). The CDR3 contains 15 residues. Germline V gene lookup returns CDR1 SGHAT and CDR2 FQNNGV. The germline V and J ends were trimmed by 3 bases and 0 bases, with 12 bases remaining between them. CDR3 residues: CASSLEGAASYEQYF. The CDR3 region has the DNA TGTGCCAGCAGCTTGGAGGGTGCAGCCTCCTACGAGCAGTACTTC.

The chain is built from TRBV5-1 and TRBJ1-2; no clear D. This CDR3 region has 13 residues. Germline values: CDR1 SGHRS, CDR2 YFSETQ. V was clipped by 1 base and J by 8 bases, with 12 bases between them. CDR3 sequence: CASSLQEGRGYTF. CDR3 bases: TGCGCCAGCAGCTTGCAAGAGGGCCGGGGCTACACCTTC. Full variable domain (outside the CDR3, taken from reference TRBV5-1 and TRBJ1-2): KAGVTQTPRYLIKTRGQQVTLSCSPISGHRSVSWYQQTPGQGLQFLFEYFSETQRNKGNFPGRFSGRQFSNSRSEMNVSTLELGDSALYLCASSLQEGRGYTFGSGTRLTVV.

The chain joins TRBV11-3 to TRBJ2-2; a weak D match, TRBD2 (6 bases). The CDR3 sequence is 15 residues long. Germline V gene lookup returns CDR1 SGHNT and CDR2 YENEEA. The V gene lost 2 bases and the J gene lost 1 base, with 8 bases spanning the gap. CDR3 sequence reads: CASSLNGGNTGELFF. CDR3 in DNA: TGTGCCAGCAGCTTAAACGGGGGGAACACCGGGGAGCTGTTTTTT.

This sequence joins TRBV6-6 and TRBJ2-4; 8 nucleotides agree with TRBD1. Germline values: CDR1 MNHNY, CDR2 SVGAGI (reference sequence). The CDR3 runs 15 residues. With 8 bases clipped from V and 6 bases from J, the junction kept 12 bases outside the gene matches. The CDR3 sequence is CASGKTTGETNIQYF. The CDR3 nucleotides are TGTGCCAGCGGAAAAACGACAGGGGAAACAAACATTCAGTACTTC.

The rearrangement links TRBV9 to TRBJ2-1; 8 bases align to TRBD2. Germline loops: CDR1 SGDLS, CDR2 YYNGEE. The V and J ends lost 5 bases and 5 bases, in that order; junction bases with no gene match: 6. The CDR3 sequence is 14 residues long. The CDR3 is CASSPGGPDNEQFF. CDR3 coding DNA: TGTGCCAGCAGTCCGGGGGGGCCGGACAATGAGCAGTTCTTC. Full variable domain (remainder filled in from reference TRBV9 and TRBJ2-1): DSGVTQTPKHLITATGQRVTLRCSPRSGDLSVYWYQQSLDQGLQFLIQYYNGEERAKGNILERFSAQQFPDLHSELNLSSLELGDSALYFCASSPGGPDNEQFFGPGTRLTVL.

This clone was detected only once. The chain employs TRBV6-6 and TRBJ2-7; D remains unclear. Between the trimmed V and J ends, which lost 0 bases and 2 bases, there was a span of 14 bases. CDR3 length: 16 residues. The germline V gene has CDR1 MNHNY and CDR2 SVGAGI (reference sequence). The CDR3 bases are TGTGCCAGCAGTTACTCGATCCTGGCAGACACCTACGAGCAGTACTTC. Its translation: CASSYSILADTYEQYF.

The gene calls are TRBV2 and TRBJ2-5; no clear D gene. The CDR3 is made up of 13 amino acids. Germline CDR1 and CDR2: SNHLY and FYNNEI. Trimming left V 7 bases short and J 0 bases short, with 9 bases between. CDR3 DNA: TGTGCCAGCACCCCCGAGTACCAAGAGACCCAGTACTTC. It is translated as CASTPEYQETQYF.